The clone carrying this TCR beta chain was observed a few times. Antigen specificity is unknown. Tregs were sorted as CD4+CD25+CD127-/low cells. Semi-nested PCR with Nested Universal Primer A followed constant-region reverse priming of full-length variable regions. Via MiXCR, TCRdb re-called the 5' RACE reads, giving one row per CDR3 protein. In the table there are about 57,000 distinct CDR3 sequences, around 24% of which are singletons. The CDR3 is 13 amino acids. Germline CDR1 reads SGHRS; CDR2 reads YFSETQ. The ends were cut back, 0 bases at V and 4 bases at J, with 7 bases in the middle. Overall study results and limits: Tumor Tregs overlapped most with tumor, then blood, naive CD4+ cells. Tumor memory CD4+ T cell TCR gene usage clustered with blood and lymph node memory CD4+ cells and lymph node naive CD4+ cells. The larger cohort examined one V-J beta rearrangement, not whole repertoires.

The sample was tumor-infiltrating Tregs sorted from the breast tumor. This chain links TRBV5-1 with TRBJ1-1; D is uncertain. The origin of this receptor is a female donor with breast cancer. The CDR3 nucleotides read TGCGCCAGCAGCTTGGAATCGCGCACTGAAGCTTTCTTT. Its translation: CASSLESRTEAFF.